The 32 T cell receptor beta chains listed next were all sequenced from one sample in a study of breast tumors, draining lymph nodes, adjacent tissues. The lymph nodes were axillary draining lymph nodes from breast cancer patients. TCRdb re-analysed the multiplex PCR reads in MiXCR, keeping a single row per CDR3 protein. The data show some 170,000 distinct CDR3 sequences, roughly 35% seen once. The sequenced sample was axillary lymph node tissue. The source of these receptors is a female donor with breast cancer. Some clones in this sample may be carry-over from other donors' samples.

This clonotype was seen ten or more times. The V gene is TRBV9, the J gene TRBJ1-3, with D perhaps TRBD1 (5 bases). CDR3 length equals 16 residues. Trimming stripped 3 bases from V and 0 bases from J, with 13 bases between. CDR1 and CDR2 from the germline V gene are SGDLS and YYNGEE. This CDR3 is CASSASPGPSGNTIYF. The CDR3 coding sequence is TGTGCCAGCAGCGCTAGTCCGGGACCCTCTGGAAACACCATATATTTT.

This clonotype was seen ten or more times. The chain joins TRBV5-1 to TRBJ2-3, with D unclear. Germline V gene lookup returns CDR1 SGHRS and CDR2 YFSETQ. The CDR3 sequence is 14 residues long. V lost 2 bases to trimming and J lost 2 bases, with 9 bases between them. The CDR3 DNA reads as TGCGCCAGCAGCTTAGTAGGATACACAGATACGCAGTATTTT. Translated: CASSLVGYTDTQYF.

Ten or more counts support this clonotype. The V call is TRBV20-1, the J call TRBJ2-3; 10 nucleotides line up with TRBD2. The CDR3 has 16 residues. In germline, CDR1 is DFQATT, CDR2 SNEGSKA (reference sequence). Unmatched junction bases numbered 6, after V lost 2 bases and J lost 1 base. The CDR3 DNA sequence: TGCAGTGCTAGACCCTTACTAGCGGGGCGCACAGATACGCAGTATTTT. It is translated as CSARPLLAGRTDTQYF.

This clonotype showed up just once. The chain recombines TRBV28 with TRBJ1-5; 10 positions agree with TRBD1. The DNA matches TRBJ2-3 better at its end, which makes the J call doubtful. Looked up from germline, CDR1 is MDHEN and CDR2 is SYDVKM. CDR3 length equals 15 residues. CDR3 nucleotide sequence: TGTGCCAGCAGCACGGGACAGGGGATCAATCAGCCCCAGTATTTT. It is translated as CASSTGQGINQPQYF.

This clonotype appeared many times. The chain is built from TRBV11-2 and TRBJ2-3; 7 bases match TRBD2. CDR3 length equals 18 residues. Germline CDR1 is SGHAT and CDR2 is FQNNGV. With V trimmed by 2 bases and J by 5 bases, 16 bases remained unmatched. CDR3 nucleotide sequence: TGTGCCAGCAGCTTACGTGGGCTAGCGGCCACTATGAGAGATACGCAGTATTTT. Translation: CASSLRGLAATMRDTQYF.

The sample holds many counts of this clonotype. V usage is TRBV6-6 and J usage is TRBJ2-4; a possible D gene is TRBD1 (6 bases). Trimming left V 4 bases short and J 7 bases short, with 23 bases between. The CDR3 runs to 17 residues. In germline, CDR1 is MNHNY, CDR2 SVGAGI (reference sequence). DNA of the CDR3: TGTGCCAGCAGTTTTGGACAGTCGCGGATCCGGAATAACATTCAGTACTTC. This encodes CASSFGQSRIRNNIQYF.

As to this clonotype: The junction departs from the called germline gene at one end, perhaps through a read error. The chain is built from TRBV29-1 and TRBJ2-5; perhaps TRBD2 as D (7 bases). The germline V gene encodes CDR1 SQVTM and CDR2 ANQGSEA. This CDR3 is built from 12 residues. CDR3 residues: CGTNQGRETQYF. CDR3 DNA sequence: TGCGGCACAAACCAGGGGCGGGAGACCCAATACTTC. The complete variable domain, with remaining parts taken from reference TRBV29-1 and TRBJ2-5, reads SAVISQKPSRDICQRGTSLTIQCQVDSQVTMMFWYRQQPGQSLTLIATANQGSEATYESGFVIDKFPISRPNLTFSTLTVSNMSPEDSSIYLCGTNQGRETQYFGPGTRLLVL.

Comment on this clonotype: Given a much more abundant clone one base away, this may be a read error. The genes are TRBV15 and TRBJ2-7, with 7 positions matching TRBD2. The CDR3 sequence is 17 residues long. Unmatched junction bases numbered 14, after V lost 0 bases and J lost 6 bases. Germline lookup yields CDR1 LNHNV and CDR2 YYDKDF (reference sequence). DNA for the CDR3: TGTGCCACCAGCAGAGATTTTGCGGCAGCGGGGAGGACCGAGCAGTACTTC. Translating it yields CATSRDFAAAGRTEQYF. The full variable domain, in which reference TRBV15 and TRBJ2-7 provide the parts outside the CDR3, is DAMVIQNPRYQVTQFGKPVTLSCSQTLNHNVMYWYQQKSSQAPKLLFHYYDKDFNNEADTPDNFQSRRPNTSFCFLDIRSPGLGDTAMYLCATSRDFAAAGRTEQYFGPGTRLTVT.

The sample holds many counts of this clonotype. This chain uses TRBV20-1 with TRBJ1-3, with D unclear. Germline CDR1 is DFQATT and CDR2 is SNEGSKA (reference sequence). V lost 6 bases to trimming and J lost 3 bases, with 9 bases between them. The CDR3 is 12 residues long. The CDR3 here is CSAPGDGNTIYF. For the CDR3, the DNA is TGCAGTGCCCCCGGCGATGGAAACACCATATATTTT.

The chain couples TRBV15 to TRBJ2-2, with D maybe TRBD1 (8 bases). V lost 0 bases and J 16 bases, leaving 21 bases between the germline ends. CDR3 length: 15 residues. CDR1 and CDR2 (germline): LNHNV, YYDKDF (reference sequence). The CDR3 loop is CATSREGQGHGGPFF. The CDR3 region has the DNA TGTGCCACCAGCAGAGAAGGACAGGGACACGGGGGGCCGTTTTTT.

This clonotype has a count of ten or more. The CDR3 spells CASRRTAQETQYF. The DNA for the CDR3 is TGTGCCAGCAGGAGGACAGCTCAAGAGACCCAGTACTTC. This sequence joins TRBV12-3 or TRBV12-4 and TRBJ2-5; possibly TRBD1 for D (6 bases). V was shortened by 6 bases and J by 2 bases, with 10 bases between the two germline ends. The CDR3 runs 13 residues.

In this sample, this clonotype turned up many times. DNA of the CDR3: TGTGCCAGCAGCGTAGCTCTAGGGCAAGAGACCCAGTACTTC. Its protein is CASSVALGQETQYF. J is TRBJ2-5 and V is TRBV9; D ambiguous. Trimming took off 0 bases at V and 2 bases at J, with 8 bases between the two ends. The CDR3 is made up of 14 amino acids. Germline V gene sequence: CDR1 SGDLS, CDR2 YYNGEE.

This chain links TRBV29-1 with TRBJ1-3; tentatively, D is TRBD1 (6 bases). The CDR3 spans 11 residues. Trimming cost V 4 bases and J 8 bases, with 9 bases left between them. The germline gives CDR1 SQVTM, CDR2 ANQGSEA. The CDR3 DNA sequence: TGCAGCGTTGGTAAGGGGGACACCATATATTTT. Its translation is CSVGKGDTIYF.

This clonotype was observed many times. The CDR3 reads CASSYQGQETQYF. The CDR3 bases are TGTGCCAGCAGTTACCAGGGACAAGAGACCCAGTACTTC. This rearrangement joins TRBV6-2 or TRBV6-3 to TRBJ2-5; D might be TRBD1 (5 bases). The CDR3 has 13 residues. With 2 bases removed from V and 2 bases from J, the gap between germline ends came to 6 bases. Germline V gene data show CDR1 as MNHEY and CDR2 as SVGEGT.

This clonotype was recorded at least ten times. This chain connects TRBV11-2 to TRBJ2-3, with D uncertain. Trimming pared 0 bases from V and 2 bases from J, leaving 3 bases between. CDR1 SGHAT and CDR2 FQNNGV come from the germline V gene. CDR3 size: 13 residues. CDR3 amino acids: CASSLEVTDTQYF. The CDR3 region has the DNA TGTGCCAGCAGCTTAGAGGTCACAGATACGCAGTATTTT.

This clonotype appeared many times. This chain joins TRBV9 and TRBJ2-1; the D gene is possibly TRBD1 (6 bases). CDR1 and CDR2 (germline): SGDLS, YYNGEE. Trimming removed 0 bases at V and 7 bases at J, with 14 bases between. CDR3 size: 15 residues. In DNA form, the CDR3 reads TGTGCCAGCAGCGTAGGGACAACCCAGGGGAATGAGCAGTTCTTC. As protein: CASSVGTTQGNEQFF.

This clonotype has a count of ten or more. The chain recombines TRBV6-1 with TRBJ2-7; D is tentatively TRBD1 or TRBD2 (5 bases each). The V and J ends lost 4 bases and 6 bases respectively, with 13 bases between them. The germline gives CDR1 MNHNS, CDR2 SASEGT. This CDR3 is 13 amino acids long. CDR3: CASSGVGGGEQYF. The CDR3 DNA sequence: TGTGCCAGCAGTGGCGTCGGTGGGGGCGAGCAGTACTTC.

There are many counts of this clonotype. V gene TRBV7-9 combines with J gene TRBJ1-2; D not certain. Germline CDR1 SEHNR, CDR2 FQNEAQ (reference sequence). The CDR3 loop spans 13 amino acids. Trimming left V 1 base short and J 4 bases short, with 7 bases between. CDR3 nucleotides: TGTGCCAGCAGCTTAGGGGTTGGCTATGGCTACACCTTC. It specifies CASSLGVGYGYTF.

Turning to this clonotype: This may stem from a read error, because a much larger clone lies one nucleotide away. The V call is TRBV6-5, the J call TRBJ2-1; 11 bases map to TRBD2. CDR1 MNHEY and CDR2 SVGAGI come from the germline V gene. V gave up 10 bases and J gave up 7 bases; unmatched junction bases: 15. The CDR3 contains 16 residues. Here the CDR3 DNA reads TGTGCCACCAGGGCCTTAGCGGGGGGGCGGTTTAATGAGCAGTTCTTC. Amino acids: CATRALAGGRFNEQFF.

The table lists this clonotype with a few counts. Given a much more abundant clone one base away, this may be a read error. The chain combines TRBV19 with TRBJ2-6; tentatively, D is TRBD2 (6 bases). The V gene's germline CDR1 is LNHDA and CDR2 SQIVND (reference sequence). This CDR3 contains 19 residues. The chain's CDR3 is CASSTAGFKRDSGANALTF. CDR3 nucleotide sequence: TGTGCCAGTAGTACAGCAGGGTTTAAGAGGGACTCTGGGGCCAACGCCCTGACTTTC.

This clonotype was recorded at least ten times. The DNA for the CDR3 is TGTGCCAGCAGCGCCCAGGGCCCCCCTTATGGCTACACCTTC. It translates to CASSAQGPPYGYTF. The chain recombines TRBV9 with TRBJ1-2; weak D call: TRBD1 (5 bases). Between the trimmed V and J ends, which lost 3 bases and 5 bases, there was a span of 14 bases. In germline, CDR1 is SGDLS, CDR2 YYNGEE. This CDR3 comprises 14 residues.

This clonotype occurred many times. This chain connects TRBV11-1 to TRBJ2-7; D is undetermined. In germline, CDR1 is SGHAT, CDR2 FQDESV (reference sequence). V gave up 4 bases and J gave up 3 bases, with 10 bases separating them. The CDR3 length is 13 residues. The DNA for the CDR3 is TGTGCCAGCAGCTATGGTGGGCGCTACGAGCAGTACTTC. The encoded protein is CASSYGGRYEQYF.

In the case of this clonotype: Relative to the germline gene, one junction end is altered; a read error may explain this. The genes are TRBV7-7 and TRBJ2-3; TRBD2 matches at 12 bases. Per germline, CDR1 SSHAT and CDR2 FNYEAQ (reference sequence). CDR3 size: 15 residues. CDR3 sequence reads: CASSLDLAGGDTQYF. CDR3 in DNA: TGTGCTAGCAGCTTAGATCTAGCGGGGGGGGATACGCAGTATTTT. Variable domain in full (rest from reference TRBV7-7 and TRBJ2-3): GAGVSQSPRYKVTKRGQDVTLRCDPISSHATLYWYQQALGQGPEFLTYFNYEAQPDKSGLPSDRFSAERPEGSISTLTIQRTEQRDSAMYRCASSLDLAGGDTQYFGPGTRLTVL.

This clonotype has at least ten counts. V is TRBV28 and J is TRBJ2-3, with 16 bases aligning to TRBD2. Germline CDR1 MDHEN, CDR2 SYDVKM. The CDR3 loop spans 16 amino acids. J gave up 1 base and V 6 bases, and 1 base lay outside the gene matches. This CDR3 is CASRGTSGGGTDTQYF. As DNA, the CDR3 is TGTGCCAGCAGAGGGACTAGCGGGGGGGGCACAGATACGCAGTATTTT.

This clonotype was recorded at least ten times. The gene calls are TRBV30 and TRBJ2-7, with D unresolved. The CDR3 contains 14 residues. In germline, CDR1 is GTSNPN, CDR2 SVGIG (reference sequence). Trimming shortened V by 2 bases and J by 3 bases, and 14 bases separated the two germline ends. CDR3 nucleotides: TGTGCCTGGAGTTACGGGCTGTCCAACTACGAGCAGTACTTC. Amino acid sequence: CAWSYGLSNYEQYF.

This clonotype occurred once. A junction end diverges from the germline sequence, so it may reflect a read error. V gene TRBV6-6 combines with J gene TRBJ2-3, with a tentative D call TRBD2 (5 bases). The CDR3 has 15 amino acids. Per the germline V gene, CDR1 is MNHNY and CDR2 is SVGAGI (reference sequence). The CDR3 DNA reads as TGTGCCAGCAGTCCACGGGTACCTAGCACAGATACGCGGTATTTT. Its protein is CASSPRVPSTDTRYF.

This clonotype was counted a few times. The chain couples TRBV7-6 to TRBJ1-5, with D hard to call. The ends were cut back, 5 bases at V and 2 bases at J, with 16 bases in the middle. Germline CDR1 SGHVS, CDR2 FNYEAQ. The length of the CDR3 is 16 residues. CDR3 loop: CASSQTAHGGNQPQHF. The CDR3, as DNA: TGTGCCAGCAGCCAAACAGCTCACGGAGGCAATCAGCCCCAGCATTTT.

This clonotype has a count of ten or more. The chain combines TRBV5-1 with TRBJ2-7; 8 bases fit TRBD2. Germline V CDR1 and CDR2: SGHRS, YFSETQ. V lost 4 bases, J lost 0 bases, and 15 bases stayed unmatched. The CDR3 totals 18 residues. CDR3 sequence: CASSVSGLGAGASYEQYF. DNA of the CDR3: TGCGCCAGCAGCGTGAGCGGATTAGGAGCGGGGGCCTCCTACGAGCAGTACTTC.

This clonotype was observed at least ten times. This chain uses TRBV5-8 with TRBJ2-5; tentatively, D is TRBD1 (5 bases). The CDR3 is 14 residues long. With 2 bases removed from V and 1 base from J, the gap between germline ends came to 9 bases. The germline CDR1 and CDR2 sequences are SGHTS and YDEGEE. CDR3 bases: TGTGCCAGCAGCTTTCAGACAGTCCAAGAGACCCAGTACTTC. It codes for CASSFQTVQETQYF.

This clonotype came up many times. The V and J genes are TRBV12-3 or TRBV12-4 and TRBJ2-1, with 10 positions matching TRBD2. V gave up 6 bases and J gave up 4 bases; unmatched junction bases: 6. This CDR3 has 15 amino acids. The CDR3 bases are TGTGCCAGCAGCACCGGGACTAGCGAATACAATGAGCAGTTCTTC. Encoded protein: CASSTGTSEYNEQFF.

The V and J genes are TRBV25-1 and TRBJ2-1, with D unresolved. In germline, CDR1 is MGHDK, CDR2 SYGVNS. The CDR3 sequence is 13 residues long. V gave up 2 bases and J gave up 8 bases, with 10 bases separating them. CDR3: CASSEHGLDEQFF. CDR3 coding DNA: TGTGCCAGCAGTGAACACGGCCTAGATGAGCAGTTCTTC.

This clonotype has ten or more counts. V gene TRBV20-1 combines with J gene TRBJ1-4; 7 bases fit TRBD1. The CDR3 runs to 16 residues. Losses at the gene ends were 5 bases for V and 5 bases for J; bases not matched to a gene: 14. Per germline, CDR1 DFQATT and CDR2 SNEGSKA (reference sequence). The CDR3 loop is CSAGQVFRSVNEKLFF. The CDR3 DNA reads as TGCAGTGCTGGACAGGTTTTCCGTTCCGTAAATGAAAAACTGTTTTTT.